The 21 T cell receptor beta chains reported below all come from one sample, sequenced in a study of beta chain features in type 1 diabetes. No antigens are known for them. Study-wide points: Type 1 diabetes patients had TCRB CDR3s that were shorter (moderately but significantly so) in all four CD4+ subsets.

The whole isolated RNA underwent reverse transcription, so sequencing captured expressed TCRB transcripts. Sequencing was performed with immunoSEQ multiplex PCR; in TCRdb, only in-frame clones are kept and a portion is missing. The table lists a few hundred thousand clones, roughly 16% of them singletons, with about 0.078% in the top ten. The sample consisted of naive CD4+ T cells from blood. The receptors shown here come from a man in his thirties or forties with type 1 diabetes.

Of note for this clone: Other DNA sequences from this sample encode an identical CDR3 as well. V gene TRBV29-1 combines with J gene TRBJ1-1; D gene unclear. Deletions cut 1 base from V and 0 bases from J, with 6 bases between. CDR1 and CDR2 from the germline V gene are SQVTM and ANQGSEA. This CDR3 is 13 amino acids long. CDR3 sequence reads: CSVEGRLNTEAFF. For the CDR3, the DNA is TGCAGCGTTGAAGGGCGGCTGAACACTGAAGCTTTCTTT.

V and J are TRBV9 and TRBJ1-1; 8 bases fit TRBD1. CDR3 length: 15 amino acids. The V and J ends lost 4 bases and 4 bases, in that order; junction bases with no gene match: 9. Germline CDR1 SGDLS, CDR2 YYNGEE. CDR3 sequence reads: CASSPQTGVRTEAFF. The CDR3 DNA reads as TGTGCCAGCAGCCCCCAGACAGGGGTTCGCACTGAAGCTTTCTTT.

The chain has TRBV29-1 and TRBJ2-5; 7 nucleotides align to TRBD1. Germline trimming cut 4 bases from V and 1 base from J; bases unmatched to any gene: 6. Germline CDR1 SQVTM, CDR2 ANQGSEA. CDR3 size: 14 residues. CDR3: CSVGRRTGQETQYF. DNA for the CDR3: TGCAGCGTTGGGAGACGGACAGGCCAAGAGACCCAGTACTTC.

The chain is built from TRBV6-5 and TRBJ1-2, with a tentative D call TRBD1 (5 bases). Trimming left V 5 bases short and J 2 bases short, with 15 bases between. Per germline, CDR1 MNHEY and CDR2 SVGAGI. This CDR3 region has 15 residues. This CDR3 reads CASSNFPAGNYGYTF. In DNA form, the CDR3 reads TGTGCCAGCAGTAACTTCCCCGCAGGGAACTATGGCTACACCTTC.

A few counts support this clone. The chain is built from TRBV30 and TRBJ2-7, with D unresolved. Germline V lookup: CDR1 GTSNPN, CDR2 SVGIG (reference sequence). The CDR3 extends over 12 amino acids. The V end was cut by 2 bases, the J end by 6 bases, with 11 bases between. CDR3: CAWSTGRPEQYF. In DNA, the CDR3 is TGTGCCTGGAGTACTGGACGCCCCGAGCAGTACTTC.

The chain links TRBV10-3 to TRBJ2-1, with TRBD2 identical over 10 bases. The CDR3 is 16 residues long. The ends lost 4 bases at V and 3 bases at J; junction bases unmatched: 6. The germline V gene encodes CDR1 ENHRY and CDR2 SYGVKD. The CDR3: CAISARTSGNYNEQFF. The CDR3, as DNA: TGTGCCATCAGTGCGAGAACTAGCGGGAACTACAATGAGCAGTTCTTC.

V is TRBV15 and J is TRBJ2-4; 9 bases are shared with TRBD1. The length of the CDR3 is 14 residues. Germline assignment: CDR1 LNHNV and CDR2 YYDKDF (reference sequence). J was trimmed by 10 bases and V by 4 bases; bases with no gene match: 8. In DNA form, the CDR3 reads TGTGCCACCAGCAAGCCGGGACAGGGTTCGATTCAGTACTTC. Protein: CATSKPGQGSIQYF.

This clone was recorded a few times. The gene calls are TRBV18 and TRBJ2-7, with 7 bases fitting TRBD2. CDR3 length equals 13 residues. Germline V CDR1 and CDR2: KGHSH, LQKENI. The V segment lost 2 bases and the J segment 6 bases; nucleotides outside the gene matches: 4. CDR3 nucleotides: TGTGCCAGCTCACCATTGCGGGAGAGCGAGCAGTACTTC. As protein: CASSPLRESEQYF. Supplemented by reference TRBV18 and TRBJ2-7, the full variable domain reads NAGVMQNPRHLVRRRGQEARLRCSPMKGHSHVYWYRQLPEEGLKFMVYLQKENIIDESGMPKERFSAEFPKEGPSILRIQQVVRGDSAAYFCASSPLRESEQYFGPGTRLTVT.

This chain uses TRBV6-5 with TRBJ2-1; unclear D gene. Per the germline V gene, CDR1 is MNHEY and CDR2 is SVGAGI. V lost 2 bases to trimming and J lost 9 bases, with 8 bases between them. The CDR3 runs to 12 residues. The CDR3 coding sequence is TGTGCCAGCAGTTACCCGGCTGGTGAGCAGTTCTTC. This codes for CASSYPAGEQFF.

J is TRBJ2-1 and V is TRBV4-3; no definite D call. The V end lost 4 bases, the J end lost 2 bases, and 6 bases lay between the germline ends. The CDR3 runs to 13 residues. Germline CDR1 is LGHNA and CDR2 is YSLEER. Here the CDR3 DNA reads TGCGCCAGCAGCCCCAATACCTACAATGAGCAGTTCTTC. Translation: CASSPNTYNEQFF.

The chain carries TRBV29-1 and TRBJ2-3; 10 positions agree with TRBD1. V lost 5 bases and J lost 4; bases outside the gene matches: 9. Germline V gene data show CDR1 as SQVTM and CDR2 as ANQGSEA. This CDR3 comprises 15 residues. CDR3 region: CSVQRGQGVPDTQYF. The DNA of the CDR3 is TGCAGCGTTCAACGCGGACAGGGGGTCCCAGATACGCAGTATTTT.

The chain links TRBV6-6 to TRBJ2-1; 12 bases agree with TRBD1. This CDR3 spans 15 amino acids. The junction had 10 bases not matched to a gene; V was cut back by 6 bases and J by 10 bases. Germline V gene data show CDR1 as MNHNY and CDR2 as SVGAGI (reference sequence). In DNA form, the CDR3 reads TGTGCCAGCAGCCTACCGGGACAGGGGGCATGGGAGCAGTTCTTC. Its translation is CASSLPGQGAWEQFF.

This clone was seen only a few times. This chain joins TRBV7-2 and TRBJ1-1, with 8 nucleotides matching TRBD1. There are 15 residues in the CDR3. CDR1 and CDR2 (germline): SGHTA, FQGNSA. The ends lost 5 bases at V and 4 bases at J; junction bases unmatched: 9. The CDR3 DNA follows: TGTGCCAGCAGCGTACAGGGGGACGGCTCCACTGAAGCTTTCTTT. It is translated as CASSVQGDGSTEAFF. Full variable domain (remainder filled in from reference TRBV7-2 and TRBJ1-1): GAGVSQSPSNKVTEKGKDVELRCDPISGHTALYWYRQSLGQGLEFLIYFQGNSAPDKSGLPSDRFSAERTGGSVSTLTIQRTQQEDSAVYLCASSVQGDGSTEAFFGQGTRLTVV.

The rearrangement joins TRBV13 to TRBJ2-7; TRBD1 is a possible D gene (6 bases). V was cut by 2 bases and J by 5 bases, with 13 bases left in between. CDR3 length: 14 amino acids. CDR1 and CDR2 from the germline V gene are PRHDT and FYEKMQ (reference sequence). The CDR3 loop reads CASSLPGQEHEQYF. The CDR3 DNA is TGTGCCAGCAGCTTACCGGGACAAGAGCACGAGCAGTACTTC.

Comment on this clone: Within the sample, other DNA sequences also encode this same CDR3. J is TRBJ2-3 and V is TRBV29-1; 7 bases agree with TRBD1. This CDR3 has 12 amino acids. Germline CDR1 reads SQVTM; CDR2 reads ANQGSEA. Trimming at V came to 4 bases and at J to 3 bases, leaving 1 base not matched to a gene. The CDR3 DNA is TGCAGCGTTGGGACAGGTACAGATACGCAGTATTTT. Its translation is CSVGTGTDTQYF.

J is TRBJ2-7 and V is TRBV29-1; D is ambiguous. The germline V gene encodes CDR1 SQVTM and CDR2 ANQGSEA. This CDR3 is built from 12 residues. V lost 2 bases to trimming and J lost 0 bases, with 5 bases between them. The CDR3: CSVEPSSYEQYF. CDR3 coding DNA: TGCAGCGTTGAACCCAGCTCCTACGAGCAGTACTTC.

The V gene is TRBV29-1, the J gene TRBJ2-1, with a possible D match to TRBD2 (6 bases). The germline V and J ends were trimmed by 4 bases and 1 base, with 11 bases remaining between them. CDR1 is SQVTM, CDR2 ANQGSEA, per germline. The CDR3 runs 14 residues. CDR3 coding DNA: TGCAGCGTTGGCGGGGTAGGATCCTACAATGAGCAGTTCTTC. Its protein product is CSVGGVGSYNEQFF.

V gene TRBV30 combines with J gene TRBJ1-1, with 8 bases that match TRBD1. Germline V CDR1 and CDR2: GTSNPN, SVGIG (reference sequence). CDR3 length equals 15 residues. The CDR3: CASRAGGFRGTEAFF. CDR3 nucleotides: TGTGCGAGTAGGGCAGGGGGCTTCCGTGGTACTGAAGCTTTCTTT. The variable domain in full, completed from reference TRBV30 and TRBJ1-1, reads SQTIHQWPATLVQPVGSPLSLECTVEGTSNPNLYWYRQAAGRGLQLLFYSVGIGQISSEVPQNLSASRPQDRQFILSSKKLLLSDSGFYLCASRAGGFRGTEAFFGQGTRLTVV.

The chain uses TRBV28 and TRBJ2-7, with D hard to call. Per the germline V gene, CDR1 is MDHEN and CDR2 is SYDVKM. The CDR3 is made up of 12 amino acids. The V end was cut by 6 bases, the J end by 0 bases, with 6 bases between. CDR3 region: CASRGISYEQYF. The CDR3 nucleotides read TGTGCCAGCAGGGGGATCTCCTACGAGCAGTACTTC.

The V gene is TRBV30, the J gene TRBJ1-5, with D possibly matching TRBD1 (5 bases). The CDR3 covers 13 residues. Trimming removed 2 bases from V and 5 bases from J, with 10 bases in between. CDR1 GTSNPN and CDR2 SVGIG come from the germline V gene (reference sequence). The CDR3: CAWSIRGDQPQHF. The CDR3 DNA reads TGTGCCTGGAGTATCCGGGGGGATCAGCCCCAGCATTTT.

This clone was detected a few times. The gene calls are TRBV9 and TRBJ2-7, with 7 positions matching TRBD1. The germline V gene has CDR1 SGDLS and CDR2 YYNGEE. The CDR3 covers 14 residues. Germline trimming cut 2 bases from V and 0 bases from J; bases unmatched to any gene: 2. The chain's CDR3 is CASSVGQSSYEQYF. The CDR3 DNA follows: TGTGCCAGCAGCGTGGGACAGAGCTCCTACGAGCAGTACTTC. Variable domain in full (rest from reference TRBV9 and TRBJ2-7): DSGVTQTPKHLITATGQRVTLRCSPRSGDLSVYWYQQSLDQGLQFLIQYYNGEERAKGNILERFSAQQFPDLHSELNLSSLELGDSALYFCASSVGQSSYEQYFGPGTRLTVT.